The next 15 T cell receptor beta chains were all read from a single sample in a study of blood T cell repertoires in COVID-19 (dated by TCRdb to about 2020). The receptor library was made with the immunoSEQ multiplex PCR assay. Here the immuneACCESS table is served through TCRdb, limited to in-frame sequences with V and J called. Missing clones are a known gap in these copies; in checked studies unresolved V genes cover under half, and the rest lacks a known reason. For this sample there are roughly 200,000 clones; approximately 85% appear just once. The ten largest clones take up 9.5% to 12% of the sample. Material: peripheral blood. These receptor sequences come from a human donor with active or convalescent COVID-19. The donor label of this sample is uncertain.

The rearrangement joins TRBV10-2 to TRBJ1-3; D gene uncertain. Germline CDR1 is WSHSY and CDR2 is SAAADI. This CDR3 is built from 11 residues. The V gene lost 11 bases and the J gene lost 3 bases, with 8 bases spanning the gap. The CDR3 here is CAAVGGNTIYF. DNA for the CDR3: TGCGCCGCAGTTGGTGGAAACACCATATATTTT.

As DNA, the CDR3 is TGTGCCAGCAGCCGAACCACCAATGTACCGGGGGAAATTCAGTACTTC. As protein: CASSRTTNVPGEIQYF. The rearrangement joins TRBV13 to TRBJ2-4, with TRBD2 as a possible D gene (6 bases). V gave up 5 bases and J gave up 10 bases, with 24 bases separating them. CDR3 length: 16 residues. CDR1 and CDR2 from the germline V gene are PRHDT and FYEKMQ (reference sequence).

The chain has TRBV28 and TRBJ2-7; 7 nucleotides line up with TRBD1. Germline values: CDR1 MDHEN, CDR2 SYDVKM. This CDR3 comprises 14 residues. V dropped 3 bases and J dropped 6; count of bases not matched to a gene: 8. CDR3: CASSFSRQGLEQYF. The CDR3, as DNA: TGTGCCAGCAGTTTTAGTCGACAGGGTCTCGAGCAGTACTTC.

The chain recombines TRBV5-1 with TRBJ2-4; 7 bases fit TRBD2. V was pared by 4 bases and J by 6 bases, with 13 bases of the junction left unmatched. The CDR3 is made up of 16 amino acids. Germline values: CDR1 SGHRS, CDR2 YFSETQ. CDR3 residues: CASSEFRGDGGNIQYF. For the CDR3, the DNA is TGCGCCAGCAGCGAGTTCCGGGGGGACGGCGGAAACATTCAGTACTTC.

The CDR3 protein is CASRQGAAGELFF. For the CDR3, the DNA is TGTGCCAGTAGACAGGGGGCTGCCGGGGAGCTGTTTTTT. The V gene is TRBV19, the J gene TRBJ2-2; TRBD1 matches at 9 bases. V lost 6 bases, J lost 6 bases, and 2 bases stayed unmatched. The germline V gene has CDR1 LNHDA and CDR2 SQIVND (reference sequence). This CDR3 comprises 13 residues. The variable domain in full, with the rest retrieved from reference TRBV19 and TRBJ2-2, is DGGITQSPKYLFRKEGQNVTLSCEQNLNHDAMYWYRQDPGQGLRLIYYSQIVNDFQKGDIAEGYSVSREKKESFPLTVTSAQKNPTAFYLCASRQGAAGELFFGEGSRLTVL.

A few counts support this clone. This chain uses TRBV6-2 or TRBV6-3 with TRBJ2-7; D possibly corresponds to TRBD2 (5 bases). Germline CDR1 MNHEY, CDR2 SVGEGT. The CDR3 is 14 residues long. Between the trimmed V and J ends, which lost 1 base and 3 bases, there was a span of 10 bases. DNA of the CDR3: TGTGCCAGCAGTTACTACTCAGAGGGCTACGAGCAGTACTTC. Protein product: CASSYYSEGYEQYF.

V and J are TRBV9 and TRBJ1-3, with TRBD1 matching 8 bases. This CDR3 region has 16 residues. V was pared by 0 bases and J by 3 bases, with 5 bases of the junction left unmatched. Germline CDR1 and CDR2: SGDLS and YYNGEE. In DNA form, the CDR3 reads TGTGCCAGCAGCGTAGTGGGCGGGACAGGTGGAAACACCATATATTTT. Translated, it gives CASSVVGGTGGNTIYF.

The rearrangement joins TRBV14 to TRBJ1-1; D is ambiguous. The germline V and J ends were trimmed by 0 bases and 7 bases, with 9 bases remaining between them. Per germline, CDR1 SGHDN and CDR2 FVKESK. The CDR3 sequence is 13 residues long. CDR3 DNA: TGTGCCAGCAGCCAAGAAGGGAGGGATGAAGCTTTCTTT. This encodes CASSQEGRDEAFF.

V gene TRBV19 combines with J gene TRBJ2-6, with a tentative D call TRBD1 (6 bases). Germline CDR1 is LNHDA and CDR2 is SQIVND (reference sequence). This CDR3 region has 18 residues. V was shortened by 5 bases and J by 2 bases, with 19 bases between the two germline ends. The CDR3 loop is CASSYRVPQGPGANVLTF. In nucleotides, the CDR3 is TGTGCCAGTAGTTACAGGGTCCCTCAGGGGCCTGGGGCCAACGTCCTGACTTTC.

This rearrangement joins TRBV30 to TRBJ2-5; TRBD2 might be the D (6 bases). The germline CDR1 and CDR2 sequences are GTSNPN and SVGIG (reference sequence). The CDR3 contains 13 residues. Trimming cost V 2 bases and J 1 base, with 8 bases left between them. In DNA, the CDR3 is TGTGCCTGGAGTTTGGGGGGCCAAGAGACCCAGTACTTC. Translating gives CAWSLGGQETQYF. The whole variable domain, remainder taken from reference TRBV30 and TRBJ2-5, is SQTIHQWPATLVQPVGSPLSLECTVEGTSNPNLYWYRQAAGRGLQLLFYSVGIGQISSEVPQNLSASRPQDRQFILSSKKLLLSDSGFYLCAWSLGGQETQYFGPGTRLLVL.

The J gene is TRBJ1-5, the V gene TRBV28; TRBD1 might be the D (5 bases). This CDR3 contains 12 residues. Germline values: CDR1 MDHEN, CDR2 SYDVKM. V was cut by 8 bases and J by 7 bases, with 12 bases left in between. The CDR3 nucleotides are TGTGCCAGCTCGGAAGGGGCGCAGCCCCAGCATTTT. Encoded protein: CASSEGAQPQHF.

The V gene is TRBV7-3, the J gene TRBJ2-3; the D is unclear. The V end lost 2 bases, the J end lost 6 bases, and 9 bases lay between the germline ends. Germline values: CDR1 SGHTA, CDR2 FQGTGA. The CDR3 contains 13 residues. The CDR3: CASSLGPPDTQYF. CDR3 DNA: TGTGCCAGCAGCTTAGGGCCGCCGGATACGCAGTATTTT.

This clone appeared once. This chain joins TRBV28 and TRBJ2-5; 7 bases agree with TRBD2. The CDR3 spans 15 residues. Trimming cost V 5 bases and J 2 bases; bases outside gene matches: 8. The germline CDR1 and CDR2 sequences are MDHEN and SYDVKM. Written as DNA, the CDR3 is TGTGCCAGCAGTGCGTTTAGTAGCGGGCAAGAGACCCAGTACTTC. As protein: CASSAFSSGQETQYF.

V and J are TRBV3-1 (or the pseudogene TRBV3-2) and TRBJ2-1; D may be TRBD2 (7 bases). The V end was cut by 0 bases, the J end by 7 bases, with 19 bases between. There are 17 residues in the CDR3. Germline CDR1 reads LGHDT; CDR2 reads YNNKEL (reference sequence). The CDR3, as DNA: TGTGCCAGCAGCCAAGATAACCCGGGGGGCCCTCGGAATGAGCAGTTCTTC. Translating it yields CASSQDNPGGPRNEQFF.

V and J are TRBV12-2 and TRBJ2-1; the table's D gene call, TRBD2, was not cross checked with the DNA. TRBV12-2 is a recognized pseudogene. The CDR3 loop spans 16 amino acids. The CDR3 bases are TGTGCAAGTCGCTTTCCCCAGCTAGCGGGAGACCAGGAGCAGTTCTTC. Residues: CASRFPQLAGDQEQFF.